This T cell receptor (beta chain) was found in a study of T-cell memory formation after mild COVID-19. Study results and caveats: Shrinking CD4+ clones were chiefly CM and EM; CD8+ ones were chiefly EMRA.

TCRdb re-derived calls from the 5' RACE reads in MiXCR, one entry per CDR3 protein. The table has a few hundred thousand distinct CDR3 sequences, approximately 15% seen once; the top ten hold 22%. Germline loops: CDR1 ENHRY, CDR2 SYGVKD. The ends lost 8 bases at V and 0 bases at J; junction bases unmatched: 7. This CDR3 comprises 15 residues. For this clonotype: Its antigen is currently unknown.

The genes are TRBV10-3 and TRBJ1-3, with TRBD1 matching 7 bases. The source material was PBMCs or a T cell subset sorted from them (not recorded which). The sequence came from a man aged 18 to 30 who had mild COVID-19 (a few samples of this study predate the infection). Cell type and time point are not known. The CDR3 here is CAISDRVFSGNTIYF. The CDR3, as DNA: TGTGCCATCTCAGACAGGGTGTTCTCTGGAAACACCATATATTTT.